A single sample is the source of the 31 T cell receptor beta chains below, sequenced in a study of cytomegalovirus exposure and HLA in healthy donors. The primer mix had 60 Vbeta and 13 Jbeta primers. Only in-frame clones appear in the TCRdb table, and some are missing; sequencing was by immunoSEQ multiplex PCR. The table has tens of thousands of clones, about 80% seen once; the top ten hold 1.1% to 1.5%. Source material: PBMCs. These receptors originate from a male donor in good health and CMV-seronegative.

The CDR3 coding sequence is TGTGCCAGCAGTTTCTGGGGACAGGGCAGCTCTGGGGCCAACGTCCTGACTTTC. Translated, it gives CASSFWGQGSSGANVLTF. The chain carries TRBV28 and TRBJ2-6; 9 bases match TRBD1. The CDR3 spans 18 residues. Germline V gene data show CDR1 as MDHEN and CDR2 as SYDVKM. V lost 3 bases and J lost 0; bases outside the gene matches: 6.

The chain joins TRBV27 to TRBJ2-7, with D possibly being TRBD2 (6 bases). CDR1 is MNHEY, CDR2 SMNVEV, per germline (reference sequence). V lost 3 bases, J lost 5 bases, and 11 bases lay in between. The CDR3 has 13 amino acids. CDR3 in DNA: TGTGCCAGCAGTTTCGTGGCGGGAAACGAGCAGTACTTC. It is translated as CASSFVAGNEQYF.

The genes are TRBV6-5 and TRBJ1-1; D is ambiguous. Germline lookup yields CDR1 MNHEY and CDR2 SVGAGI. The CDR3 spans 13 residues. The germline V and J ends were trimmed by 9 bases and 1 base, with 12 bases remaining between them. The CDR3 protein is CASTAPGNTEAFF. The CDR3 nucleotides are TGTGCCAGTACGGCGCCGGGGAACACTGAAGCTTTCTTT.

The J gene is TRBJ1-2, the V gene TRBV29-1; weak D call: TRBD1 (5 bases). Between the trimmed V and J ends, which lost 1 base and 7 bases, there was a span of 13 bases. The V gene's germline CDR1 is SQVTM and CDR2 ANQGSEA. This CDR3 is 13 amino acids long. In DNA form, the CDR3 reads TGCAGCGTTGAAGGGGGCCCCAAGAGTGGCTACACCTTC. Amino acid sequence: CSVEGGPKSGYTF.

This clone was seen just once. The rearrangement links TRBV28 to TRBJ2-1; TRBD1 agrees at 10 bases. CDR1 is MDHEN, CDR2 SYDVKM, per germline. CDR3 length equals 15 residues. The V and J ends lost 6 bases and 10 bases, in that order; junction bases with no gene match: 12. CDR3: CASSRPGTGEREQFF. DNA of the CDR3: TGTGCCAGCAGCCGGCCCGGGACAGGGGAGAGAGAGCAGTTCTTC. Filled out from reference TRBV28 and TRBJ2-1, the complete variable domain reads DVKVTQSSRYLVKRTGEKVFLECVQDMDHENMFWYRQDPGLGLRLIYFSYDVKMKEKGDIPEGYSVSREKKERFSLILESASTNQTSMYLCASSRPGTGEREQFFGPGTRLTVL.

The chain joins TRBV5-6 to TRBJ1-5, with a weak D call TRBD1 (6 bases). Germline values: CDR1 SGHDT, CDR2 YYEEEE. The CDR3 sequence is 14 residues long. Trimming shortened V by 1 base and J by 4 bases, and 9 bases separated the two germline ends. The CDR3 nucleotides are TGTGCCAGCAGCTTGCCAGGGGAAAATCAGCCCCAGCATTTT. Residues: CASSLPGENQPQHF.

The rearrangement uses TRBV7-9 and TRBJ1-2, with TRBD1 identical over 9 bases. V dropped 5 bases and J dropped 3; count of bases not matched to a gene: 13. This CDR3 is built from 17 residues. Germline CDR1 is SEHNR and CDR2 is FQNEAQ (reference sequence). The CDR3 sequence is CASSPDRGFRLDYGYTF. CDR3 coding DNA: TGTGCCAGCAGCCCGGACAGGGGATTTCGTCTCGACTATGGCTACACCTTC.

DNA for the CDR3: TGCGCCAGCAGCTTGGAACAGAATCAGCCCCAGCATTTT. This translates into CASSLEQNQPQHF. The chain is built from TRBV5-1 and TRBJ1-5; D gene uncertain. This CDR3 spans 13 amino acids. Germline V CDR1 and CDR2: SGHRS, YFSETQ. V was pared by 0 bases and J by 4 bases, with 5 bases between.

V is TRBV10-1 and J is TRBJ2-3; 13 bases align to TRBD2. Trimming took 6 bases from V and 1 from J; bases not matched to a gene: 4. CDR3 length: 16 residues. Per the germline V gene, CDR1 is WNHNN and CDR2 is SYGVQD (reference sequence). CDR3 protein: CASSGTSGTGTDTQYF. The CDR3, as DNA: TGCGCCAGCAGCGGGACTAGCGGGACTGGCACAGATACGCAGTATTTT.

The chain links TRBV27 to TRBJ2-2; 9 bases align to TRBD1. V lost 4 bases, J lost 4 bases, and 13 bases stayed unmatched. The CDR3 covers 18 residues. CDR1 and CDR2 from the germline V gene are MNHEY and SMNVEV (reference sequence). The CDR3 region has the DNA TGTGCCAGCAGTTCCACCAATACCGGGACAGGGCGCACCGGGGAGCTGTTTTTT. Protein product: CASSSTNTGTGRTGELFF.

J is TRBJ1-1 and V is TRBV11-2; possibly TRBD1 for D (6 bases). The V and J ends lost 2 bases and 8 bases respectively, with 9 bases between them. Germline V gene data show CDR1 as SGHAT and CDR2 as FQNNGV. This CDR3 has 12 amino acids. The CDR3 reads CASSLTGIEAFF. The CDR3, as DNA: TGTGCCAGCAGCTTAACAGGGATCGAAGCTTTCTTT.

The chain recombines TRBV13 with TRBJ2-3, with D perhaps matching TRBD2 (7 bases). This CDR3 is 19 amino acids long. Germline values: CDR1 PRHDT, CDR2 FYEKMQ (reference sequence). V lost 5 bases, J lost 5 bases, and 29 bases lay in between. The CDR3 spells CASSQGRGRYGGRGDTQYF. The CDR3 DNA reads TGTGCCAGCAGCCAAGGGCGGGGGCGATACGGTGGGAGAGGAGATACGCAGTATTTT.

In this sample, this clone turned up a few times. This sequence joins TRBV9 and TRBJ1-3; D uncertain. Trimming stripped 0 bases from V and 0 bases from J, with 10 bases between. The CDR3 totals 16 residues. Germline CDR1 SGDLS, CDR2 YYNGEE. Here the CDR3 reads CASSVDAGFSGNTIYF. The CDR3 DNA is TGTGCCAGCAGCGTAGATGCGGGTTTCTCTGGAAACACCATATATTTT.

CDR3 amino acids: CASSLLDRAGTEAFF. The CDR3 region has the DNA TGTGCCAGCAGTTTGTTGGACAGGGCCGGCACTGAAGCTTTCTTT. This sequence joins TRBV28 and TRBJ1-1, with TRBD1 identical over 8 bases. J was trimmed by 4 bases and V by 3 bases; bases with no gene match: 7. The CDR3 extends over 15 amino acids. Germline CDR1 is MDHEN and CDR2 is SYDVKM.

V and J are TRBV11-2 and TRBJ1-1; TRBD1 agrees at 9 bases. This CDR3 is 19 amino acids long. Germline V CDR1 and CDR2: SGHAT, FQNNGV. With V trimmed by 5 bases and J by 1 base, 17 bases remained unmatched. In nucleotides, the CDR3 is TGTGCCAGCAGCGAGGAAACACAGGGGGCGCGGATCGGGAACACTGAAGCTTTCTTT. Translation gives CASSEETQGARIGNTEAFF.

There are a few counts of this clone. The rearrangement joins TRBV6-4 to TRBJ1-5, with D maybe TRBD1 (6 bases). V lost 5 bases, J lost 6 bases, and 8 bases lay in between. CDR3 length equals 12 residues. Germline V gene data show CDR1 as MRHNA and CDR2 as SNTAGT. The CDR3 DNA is TGTGCCAGCAGTCACAGGGTTCAGCCCCAGCATTTT. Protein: CASSHRVQPQHF.

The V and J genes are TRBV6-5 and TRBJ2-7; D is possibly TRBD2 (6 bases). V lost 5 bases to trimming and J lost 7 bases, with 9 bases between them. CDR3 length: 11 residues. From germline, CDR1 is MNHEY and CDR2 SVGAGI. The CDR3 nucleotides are TGTGCCAGCAGTGGCCGGGGGGAGCAGTACTTC. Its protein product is CASSGRGEQYF.

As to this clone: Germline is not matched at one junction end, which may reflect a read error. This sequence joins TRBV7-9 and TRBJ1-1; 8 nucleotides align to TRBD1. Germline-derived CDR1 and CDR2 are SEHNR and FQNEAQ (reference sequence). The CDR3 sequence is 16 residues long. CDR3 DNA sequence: TGTTCCAGCAGCTTAGACTCAGGACAGGGTGGCACTGAAGCTTTCTTT. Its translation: CSSSLDSGQGGTEAFF. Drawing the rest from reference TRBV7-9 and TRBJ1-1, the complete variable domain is DTGVSQNPRHKITKRGQNVTFRCDPISEHNRLYWYRQTLGQGPEFLTYFQNEAQLEKSRLLSDRFSAERPKGSFSTLEIQRTEQGDSAMYLCSSSLDSGQGGTEAFFGQGTRLTVV.

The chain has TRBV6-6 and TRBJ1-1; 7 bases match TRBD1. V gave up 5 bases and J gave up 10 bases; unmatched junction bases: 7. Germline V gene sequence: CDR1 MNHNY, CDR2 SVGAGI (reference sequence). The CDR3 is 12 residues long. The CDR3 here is CASSLTRDRAFF. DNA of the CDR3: TGTGCCAGCAGTCTTACCCGGGACAGAGCTTTCTTT.

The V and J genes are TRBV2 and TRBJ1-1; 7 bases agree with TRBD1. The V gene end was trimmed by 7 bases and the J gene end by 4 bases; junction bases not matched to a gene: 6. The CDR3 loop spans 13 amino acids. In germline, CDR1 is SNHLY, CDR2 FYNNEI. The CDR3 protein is CASNPSGGTEAFF. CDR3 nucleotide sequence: TGTGCCAGCAATCCTTCAGGGGGCACTGAAGCTTTCTTT.

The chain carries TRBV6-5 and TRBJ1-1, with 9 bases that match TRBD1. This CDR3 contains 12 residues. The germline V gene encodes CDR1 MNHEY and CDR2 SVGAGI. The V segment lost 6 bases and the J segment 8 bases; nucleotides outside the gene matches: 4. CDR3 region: CASRRDRGEAFF. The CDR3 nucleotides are TGTGCCAGCAGGCGAGACAGGGGGGAAGCTTTCTTT.

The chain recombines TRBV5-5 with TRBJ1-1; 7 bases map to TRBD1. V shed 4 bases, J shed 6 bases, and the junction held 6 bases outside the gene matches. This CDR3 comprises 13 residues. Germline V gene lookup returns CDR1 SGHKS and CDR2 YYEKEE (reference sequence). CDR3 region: CASSPGTVSEAFF. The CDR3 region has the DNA TGTGCCAGCAGCCCGGGGACAGTCTCTGAAGCTTTCTTT.

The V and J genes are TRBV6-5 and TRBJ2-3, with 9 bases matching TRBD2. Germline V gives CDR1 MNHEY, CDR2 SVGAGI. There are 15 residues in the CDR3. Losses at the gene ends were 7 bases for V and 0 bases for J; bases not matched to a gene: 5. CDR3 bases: TGTGCCAGCAAATCCCTAGCGGGGAGCACAGATACGCAGTATTTT. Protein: CASKSLAGSTDTQYF.

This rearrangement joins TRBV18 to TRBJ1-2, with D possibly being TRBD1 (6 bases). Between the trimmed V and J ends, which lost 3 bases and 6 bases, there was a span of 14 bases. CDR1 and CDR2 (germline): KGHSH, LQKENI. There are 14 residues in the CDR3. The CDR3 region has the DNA TGTGCCAGCTCACCTGGACAGAATCCGAATGGCTACACCTTC. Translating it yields CASSPGQNPNGYTF.

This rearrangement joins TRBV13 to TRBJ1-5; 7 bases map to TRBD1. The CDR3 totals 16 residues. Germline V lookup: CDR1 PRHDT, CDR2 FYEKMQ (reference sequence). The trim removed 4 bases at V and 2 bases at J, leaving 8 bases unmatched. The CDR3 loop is CASSYRQGRGNQPQHF. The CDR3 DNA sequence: TGTGCCAGCAGCTACCGACAGGGACGGGGCAATCAGCCCCAGCATTTT.

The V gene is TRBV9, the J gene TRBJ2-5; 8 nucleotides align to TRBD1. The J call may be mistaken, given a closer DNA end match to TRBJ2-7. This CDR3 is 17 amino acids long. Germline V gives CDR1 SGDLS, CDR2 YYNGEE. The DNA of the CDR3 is TGTGCCAGCAGCGTAGCTCCTAACAGGGGGAATTCGGGCGAGCAGTACTTC. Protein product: CASSVAPNRGNSGEQYF.

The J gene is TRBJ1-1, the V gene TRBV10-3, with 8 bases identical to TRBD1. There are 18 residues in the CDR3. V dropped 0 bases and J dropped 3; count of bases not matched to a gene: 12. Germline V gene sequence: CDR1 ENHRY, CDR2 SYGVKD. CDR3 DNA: TGTGCCATCAGTGAGTCGATTGCTGCCAGGGGGCTAGACACTGAAGCTTTCTTT. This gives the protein CAISESIAARGLDTEAFF.

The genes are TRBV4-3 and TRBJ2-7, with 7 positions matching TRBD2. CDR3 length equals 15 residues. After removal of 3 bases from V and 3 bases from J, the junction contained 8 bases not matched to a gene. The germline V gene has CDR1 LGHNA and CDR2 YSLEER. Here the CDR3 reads CASSQSQRGYYEQYF. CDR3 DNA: TGCGCCAGCAGCCAGAGTCAGCGGGGCTACTACGAGCAGTACTTC.

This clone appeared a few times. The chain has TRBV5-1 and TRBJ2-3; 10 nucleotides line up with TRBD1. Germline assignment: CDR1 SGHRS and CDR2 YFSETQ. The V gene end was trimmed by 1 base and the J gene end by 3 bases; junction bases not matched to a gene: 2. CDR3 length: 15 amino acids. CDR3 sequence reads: CASSLRDRGTDTQYF. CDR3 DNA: TGCGCCAGCAGCTTGAGGGACAGGGGAACAGATACGCAGTATTTT.

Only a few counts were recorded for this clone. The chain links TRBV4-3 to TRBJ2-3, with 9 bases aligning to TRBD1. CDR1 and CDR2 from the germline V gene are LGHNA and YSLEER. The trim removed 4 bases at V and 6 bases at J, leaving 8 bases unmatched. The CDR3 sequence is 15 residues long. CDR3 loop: CASSRPGQGRDTQYF. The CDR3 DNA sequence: TGCGCCAGCAGCCGTCCGGGACAGGGTCGGGATACGCAGTATTTT.

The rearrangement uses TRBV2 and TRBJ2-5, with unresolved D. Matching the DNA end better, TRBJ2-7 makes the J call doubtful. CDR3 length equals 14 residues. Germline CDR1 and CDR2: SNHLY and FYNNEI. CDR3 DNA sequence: TGTGCCAGCAGTGATCTTTCATCAACCTACGAGCAGTACTTC. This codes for CASSDLSSTYEQYF.